This TCR beta chain came from a study of T cells in Graves' hyperthyroidism and ophthalmopathy. Whole-study results and caveats: Blood shared most expanded thyroid clonotypes above 0.001. The model forecast ophthalmopathy, anticipating it by a median about six months before onset. Separation of ophthalmopathy from stable hyperthyroidism was achieved by a 13 V-J model.

Diagnoses were established using clinical symptoms, serum thyroxine and TRAb, thyroid ultrasound and orbital computed tomography. Authors of the study amplified TCR beta CDR3 regions from RNA transcripts. Using the HTBI primer set, a first-round RT-PCR was run on the TCR CDR3. TCRdb re-derived calls from the multiplex PCR reads in MiXCR, one entry per CDR3 protein. The sample records about 560,000 distinct CDR3 sequences, around 42% being singletons. Germline CDR1 is MNHNS and CDR2 is SASEGT. The CDR3 spans 11 residues. As concerns this clonotype: The antigen remains unidentified. A single base separates this from a much larger clone, so it may be a read error.

This TCR was sampled from a woman between 18 and 30 years old with Graves' hyperthyroidism. The rearrangement uses TRBV6-1 and TRBJ2-5; D might be TRBD1 (6 bases). The sample comprised peripheral blood or thyroid tissue (not recorded which). The DNA of the CDR3 is TGTGCCAGCAGCGTAGCAGGGGATGTAAGCTTC. It is translated as CASSVAGDVSF.